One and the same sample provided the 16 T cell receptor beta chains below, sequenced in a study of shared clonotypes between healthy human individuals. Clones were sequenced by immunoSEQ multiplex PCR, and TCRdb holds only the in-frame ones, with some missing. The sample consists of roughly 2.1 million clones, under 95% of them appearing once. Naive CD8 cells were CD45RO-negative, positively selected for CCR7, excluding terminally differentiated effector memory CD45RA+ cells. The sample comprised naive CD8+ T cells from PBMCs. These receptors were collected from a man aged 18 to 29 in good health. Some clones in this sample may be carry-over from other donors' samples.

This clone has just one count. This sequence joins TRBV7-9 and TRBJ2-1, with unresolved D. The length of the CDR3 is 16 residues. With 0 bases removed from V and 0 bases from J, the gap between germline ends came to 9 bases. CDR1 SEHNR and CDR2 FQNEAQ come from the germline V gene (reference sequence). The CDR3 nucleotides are TGTGCCAGCAGCTTAGCAGGCGAACCCTCCTACAATGAGCAGTTCTTC. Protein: CASSLAGEPSYNEQFF.

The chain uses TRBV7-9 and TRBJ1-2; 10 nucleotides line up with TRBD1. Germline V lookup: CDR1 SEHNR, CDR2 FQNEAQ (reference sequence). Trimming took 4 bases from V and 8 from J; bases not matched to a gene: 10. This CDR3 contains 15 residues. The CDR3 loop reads CASSYRGQGKGGYTF. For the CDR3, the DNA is TGTGCCAGCAGCTACCGGGGACAGGGGAAAGGCGGCTACACCTTC.

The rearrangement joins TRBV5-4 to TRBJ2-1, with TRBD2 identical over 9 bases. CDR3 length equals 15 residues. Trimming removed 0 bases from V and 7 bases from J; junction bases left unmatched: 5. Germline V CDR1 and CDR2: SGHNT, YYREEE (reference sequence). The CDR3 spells CASSLVIAGVNEQFF. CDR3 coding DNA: TGTGCCAGCAGCTTGGTGATAGCGGGAGTGAATGAGCAGTTCTTC.

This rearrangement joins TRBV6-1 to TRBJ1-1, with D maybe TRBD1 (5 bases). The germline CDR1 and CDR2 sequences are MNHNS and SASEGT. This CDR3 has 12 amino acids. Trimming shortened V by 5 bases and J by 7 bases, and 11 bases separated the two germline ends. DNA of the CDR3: TGTGCCAGCAGTTCACCGGGACTTGAAGCTTTCTTT. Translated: CASSSPGLEAFF.

The CDR3 here is CASSPLAGGVNEQFF. In DNA form, the CDR3 reads TGTGCCAGCAGCCCTCTAGCGGGAGGCGTCAATGAGCAGTTCTTC. The J gene is TRBJ2-1, the V gene TRBV6-1, with TRBD2 identical over 11 bases. The germline V gene has CDR1 MNHNS and CDR2 SASEGT. The CDR3 extends over 15 amino acids. After removal of 6 bases from V and 6 bases from J, the junction contained 7 bases not matched to a gene.

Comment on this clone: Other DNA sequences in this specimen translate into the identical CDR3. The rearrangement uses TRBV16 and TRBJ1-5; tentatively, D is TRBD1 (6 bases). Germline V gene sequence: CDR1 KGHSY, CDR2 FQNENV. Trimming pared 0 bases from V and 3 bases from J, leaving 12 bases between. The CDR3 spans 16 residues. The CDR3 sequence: CASSQSGRGPNQPQHF. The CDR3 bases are TGTGCCAGCAGCCAATCGGGCCGGGGGCCCAATCAGCCCCAGCATTTT.

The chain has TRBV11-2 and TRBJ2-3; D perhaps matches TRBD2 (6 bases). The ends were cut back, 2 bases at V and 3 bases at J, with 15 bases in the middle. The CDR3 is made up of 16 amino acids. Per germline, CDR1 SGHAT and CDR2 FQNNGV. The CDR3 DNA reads TGTGCCAGCAGCTTATTCTTCGGGAGCGGGACAGATACGCAGTATTTT. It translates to CASSLFFGSGTDTQYF.

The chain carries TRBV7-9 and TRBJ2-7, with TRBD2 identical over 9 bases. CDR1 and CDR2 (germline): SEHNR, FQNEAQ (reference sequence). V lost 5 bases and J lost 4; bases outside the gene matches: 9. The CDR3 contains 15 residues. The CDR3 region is CASSPVAGDLYEQYF. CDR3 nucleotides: TGTGCCAGCAGCCCAGTAGCGGGAGACCTATACGAGCAGTACTTC. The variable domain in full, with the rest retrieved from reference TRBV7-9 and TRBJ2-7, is DTGVSQNPRHKITKRGQNVTFRCDPISEHNRLYWYRQTLGQGPEFLTYFQNEAQLEKSRLLSDRFSAERPKGSFSTLEIQRTEQGDSAMYLCASSPVAGDLYEQYFGPGTRLTVT.

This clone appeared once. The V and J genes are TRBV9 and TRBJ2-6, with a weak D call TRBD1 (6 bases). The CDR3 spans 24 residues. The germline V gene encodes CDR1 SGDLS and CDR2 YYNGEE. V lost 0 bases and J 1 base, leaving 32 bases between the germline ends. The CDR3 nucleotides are TGTGCCAGCAGCGTAGCCCCCCGGATACAACAGGGAATCGCGTTCCAGTCTGGGGCCAACGTCCTGACTTTC. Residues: CASSVAPRIQQGIAFQSGANVLTF.

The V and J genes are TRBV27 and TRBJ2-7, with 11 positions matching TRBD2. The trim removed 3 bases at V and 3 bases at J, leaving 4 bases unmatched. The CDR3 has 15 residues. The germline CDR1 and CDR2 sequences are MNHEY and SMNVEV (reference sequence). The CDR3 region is CASSFASGRLYEQYF. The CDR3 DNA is TGTGCCAGCAGTTTTGCTAGCGGGAGGCTCTACGAGCAGTACTTC.

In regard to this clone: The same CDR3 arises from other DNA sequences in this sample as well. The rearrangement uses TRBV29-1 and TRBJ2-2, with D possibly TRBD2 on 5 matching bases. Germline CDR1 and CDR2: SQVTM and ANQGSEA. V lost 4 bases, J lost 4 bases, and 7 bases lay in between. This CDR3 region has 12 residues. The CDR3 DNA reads TGCAGCGTTGTTGGAGGCACCGGGGAGCTGTTTTTT. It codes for CSVVGGTGELFF.

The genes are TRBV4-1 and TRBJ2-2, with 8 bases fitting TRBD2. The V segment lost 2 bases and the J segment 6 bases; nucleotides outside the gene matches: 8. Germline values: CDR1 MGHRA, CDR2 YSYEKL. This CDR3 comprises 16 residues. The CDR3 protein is CASSQHGTSNAGELFF. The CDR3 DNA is TGCGCCAGCAGCCAACACGGGACTAGTAACGCCGGGGAGCTGTTTTTT.

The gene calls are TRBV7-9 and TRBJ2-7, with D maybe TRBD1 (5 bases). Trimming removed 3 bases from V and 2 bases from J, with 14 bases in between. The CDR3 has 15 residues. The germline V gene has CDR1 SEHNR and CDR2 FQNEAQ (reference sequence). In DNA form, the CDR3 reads TGTGCCAGCAGCTTCCCAGGGCCCTCCACCTACGAGCAGTACTTC. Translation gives CASSFPGPSTYEQYF.

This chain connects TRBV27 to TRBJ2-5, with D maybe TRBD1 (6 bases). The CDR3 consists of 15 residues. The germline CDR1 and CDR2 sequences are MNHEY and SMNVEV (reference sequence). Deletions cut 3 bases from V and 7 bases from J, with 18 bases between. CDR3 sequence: CASSFSWGTPGTQYF. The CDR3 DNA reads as TGTGCCAGCAGTTTTTCCTGGGGGACACCTGGGACCCAGTACTTC.

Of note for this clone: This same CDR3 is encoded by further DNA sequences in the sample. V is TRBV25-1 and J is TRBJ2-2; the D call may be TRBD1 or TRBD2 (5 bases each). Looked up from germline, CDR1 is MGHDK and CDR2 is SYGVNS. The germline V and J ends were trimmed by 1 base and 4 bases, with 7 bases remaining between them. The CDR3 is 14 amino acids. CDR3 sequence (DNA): TGTGCCAGCAGTGAATCTGGGGGCACCGGGGAGCTGTTTTTT. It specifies CASSESGGTGELFF.

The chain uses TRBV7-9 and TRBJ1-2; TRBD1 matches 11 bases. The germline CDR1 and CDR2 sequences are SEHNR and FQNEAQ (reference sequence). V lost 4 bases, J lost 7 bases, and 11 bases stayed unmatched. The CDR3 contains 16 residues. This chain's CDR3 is CASSSHPGQGDGGYTF. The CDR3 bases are TGTGCCAGCAGCTCACACCCGGGACAGGGGGATGGTGGCTACACCTTC. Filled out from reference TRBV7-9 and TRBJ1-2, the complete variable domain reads DTGVSQNPRHKITKRGQNVTFRCDPISEHNRLYWYRQTLGQGPEFLTYFQNEAQLEKSRLLSDRFSAERPKGSFSTLEIQRTEQGDSAMYLCASSSHPGQGDGGYTFGSGTRLTVV.